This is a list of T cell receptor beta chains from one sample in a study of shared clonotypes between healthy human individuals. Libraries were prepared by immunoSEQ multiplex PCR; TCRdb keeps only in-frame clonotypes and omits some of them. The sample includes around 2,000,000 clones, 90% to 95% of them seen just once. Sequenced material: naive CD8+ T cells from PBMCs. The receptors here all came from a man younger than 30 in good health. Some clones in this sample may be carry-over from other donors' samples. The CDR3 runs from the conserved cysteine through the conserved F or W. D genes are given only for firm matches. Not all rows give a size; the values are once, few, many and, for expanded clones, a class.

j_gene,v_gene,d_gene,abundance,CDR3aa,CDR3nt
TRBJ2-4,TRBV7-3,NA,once,CASSPGQGNIQYF,TGTGCCAGCAGCCCCGGGCAGGGAAACATTCAGTACTTC
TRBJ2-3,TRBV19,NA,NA,CASSARDSSRTDTQYF,TGTGCCAGTAGTGCGCGGGACAGCTCTCGCACAGATACGCAGTATTTT
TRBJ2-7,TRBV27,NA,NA,CASSSTFRYEQYF,TGTGCCAGCAGTTCAACTTTCCGCTACGAGCAGTACTTC
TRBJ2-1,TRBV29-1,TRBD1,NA,CSVKGQGRSYNEQFF,TGCAGCGTCAAGGGACAGGGGCGCTCCTACAATGAGCAGTTCTTC
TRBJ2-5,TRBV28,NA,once,CASSKTARKETQYF,TGTGCCAGCAGTAAGACAGCCCGAAAAGAGACCCAGTACTTC
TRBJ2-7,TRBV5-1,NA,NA,CASSGGLPYEQYF,TGCGCCAGCAGCGGGGGACTCCCCTACGAGCAGTACTTC
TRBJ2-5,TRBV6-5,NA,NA,CASSYAPGAAGETQYF,TGTGCCAGCAGTTACGCCCCGGGGGCGGCGGGAGAGACCCAGTACTTC
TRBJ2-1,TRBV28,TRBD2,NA,CASSAPTEREGYNEQFF,TGTGCCAGCAGTGCGCCGACGGAGCGGGAGGGGTACAATGAGCAGTTCTTC
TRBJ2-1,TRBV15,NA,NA,CATSRGHGGSEQFF,TGTGCCACCAGCAGAGGCCACGGCGGAAGTGAGCAGTTCTTC
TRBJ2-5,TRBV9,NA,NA,CASSVGGGGQETQYF,TGTGCCAGCAGCGTAGGGGGCGGAGGACAAGAGACCCAGTACTTC
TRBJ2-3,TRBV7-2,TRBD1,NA,CASSLARGPTDTQYF,TGTGCCAGCAGCTTAGCCAGGGGGCCCACAGATACGCAGTATTTT
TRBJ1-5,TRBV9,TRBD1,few,CASSGQGGPNQPQHF,TGTGCCAGCAGCGGACAGGGAGGACCAAATCAGCCCCAGCATTTT
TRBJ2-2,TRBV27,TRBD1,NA,CASSSRDRGTGELFF,TGTGCCAGCAGTTCCCGGGACAGGGGCACCGGGGAGCTGTTTTTT
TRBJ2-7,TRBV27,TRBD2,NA,CASSYTSGGGPYEQYF,TGTGCCAGCAGCTATACTAGCGGGGGAGGGCCCTACGAGCAGTACTTC
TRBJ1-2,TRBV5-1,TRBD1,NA,CASSLDGQGFLGFGGYTF,TGCGCCAGCAGCTTGGACGGACAGGGTTTCTTAGGGTTCGGCGGCTACACCTTC
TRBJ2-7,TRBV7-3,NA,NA,CASSLGAPYEQYF,TGTGCCAGCAGCTTAGGGGCACCCTACGAGCAGTACTTC
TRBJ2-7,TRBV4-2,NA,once,CASAPGSRSYEQYF,TGTGCCAGCGCTCCAGGGTCCCGCTCCTACGAGCAGTACTTC
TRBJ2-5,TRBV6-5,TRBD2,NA,CASSYSSGQETQYF,TGTGCCAGCAGCTACTCTAGCGGACAAGAGACCCAGTACTTC
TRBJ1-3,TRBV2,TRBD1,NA,CASSGQGARDTIYF,TGTGCCAGCAGTGGACAGGGGGCTCGAGACACCATATATTTT
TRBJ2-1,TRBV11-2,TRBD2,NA,CASSPEAGSLNEQFF,TGTGCCAGCAGCCCCGAAGCGGGATCTTTGAATGAGCAGTTCTTC
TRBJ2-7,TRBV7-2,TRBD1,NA,CASSLALSQGAYEQYF,TGTGCCAGCAGCTTAGCGCTAAGCCAGGGGGCGTACGAGCAGTACTTC
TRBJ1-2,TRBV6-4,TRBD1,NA,CASRPTGTGYVYGYTF,TGTGCCAGCAGGCCAACCGGGACAGGGTACGTCTATGGCTACACCTTC
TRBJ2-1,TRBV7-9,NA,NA,CASSPVGPYNEQFF,TGTGCCAGCAGCCCCGTGGGGCCCTACAATGAGCAGTTCTTC
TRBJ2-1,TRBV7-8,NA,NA,CASSLPTGPEPQQFF,TGTGCCAGCAGCTTACCGACAGGCCCTGAACCTCAGCAGTTCTTC
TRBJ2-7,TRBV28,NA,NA,CASSIITGNEQYF,TGTGCCAGCAGTATAATAACAGGGAACGAGCAGTACTTC
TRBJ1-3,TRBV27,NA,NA,CASSQTRGSGNTIYF,TGTGCCAGCAGCCAAACCCGGGGATCTGGAAACACCATATATTTT
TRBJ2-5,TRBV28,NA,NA,CASSLPYDRNQETQYF,TGTGCCAGCAGTTTACCCTATGACAGAAACCAAGAGACCCAGTACTTC
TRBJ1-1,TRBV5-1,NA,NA,CASTLQEPNTEAFF,TGCGCCAGCACCCTACAGGAGCCAAACACTGAAGCTTTCTTT
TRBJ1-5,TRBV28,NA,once,CASSLRSGRGAQHF,TGTGCCAGCAGTTTAAGGTCAGGGCGCGGAGCCCAGCATTTT
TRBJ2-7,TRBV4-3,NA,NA,CASSRDIPNEQYF,TGCGCCAGCAGCCGAGATATCCCCAACGAGCAGTACTTC
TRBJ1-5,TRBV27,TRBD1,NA,CASSLSRTGNNQPQHF,TGTGCCAGCAGTTTATCAAGGACAGGGAACAATCAGCCCCAGCATTTT
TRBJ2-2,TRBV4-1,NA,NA,CASSRGTNTGELFF,TGCGCCAGCAGCCGGGGCACGAACACCGGGGAGCTGTTTTTT
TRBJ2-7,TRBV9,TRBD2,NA,CASSFRTSGRAEQYF,TGTGCCAGCAGTTTCAGGACTAGCGGGAGGGCCGAGCAGTACTTC
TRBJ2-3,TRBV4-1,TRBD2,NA,CASSQDRGGPDTQYF,TGCGCCAGCAGCCAAGATCGGGGGGGCCCAGATACGCAGTATTTT
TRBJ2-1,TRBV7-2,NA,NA,CASSLVVGANEQFF,TGTGCCAGCAGCTTAGTAGTGGGAGCCAATGAACAGTTCTTC
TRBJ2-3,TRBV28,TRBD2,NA,CASSLTSGSTDTQYF,TGTGCCAGCAGTTTAACTAGCGGGAGCACAGATACGCAGTATTTT
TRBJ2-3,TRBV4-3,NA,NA,CASSPTPQGPSTDTQYF,TGCGCCAGCAGCCCGACCCCCCAGGGGCCGAGCACAGATACGCAGTATTTT
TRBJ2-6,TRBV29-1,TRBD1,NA,CSVEGTGVSGANVLTF,TGCAGCGTTGAAGGGACAGGGGTCTCTGGGGCCAACGTCCTGACTTTC
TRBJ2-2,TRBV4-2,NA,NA,CASSDRRTVNTGELFF,TGTGCCAGCAGCGATCGTAGGACGGTGAACACCGGGGAGCTGTTTTTT
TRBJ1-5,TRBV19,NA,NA,CASSTMIYSNQPQHF,TGTGCCAGTAGTACTATGATATATAGCAATCAGCCCCAGCATTTT
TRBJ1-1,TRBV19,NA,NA,CASKKGPLFMNTEAFF,TGTGCCAGTAAGAAGGGCCCCCTGTTTATGAACACTGAAGCTTTCTTT
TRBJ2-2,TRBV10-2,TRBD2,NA,CATPSEAGGITGELFF,TGCGCCACCCCCTCTGAGGCGGGAGGGATCACCGGGGAGCTGTTTTTT
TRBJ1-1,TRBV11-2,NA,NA,CASRSMNTEAFF,TGTGCCAGCAGGTCGATGAACACTGAAGCTTTCTTT
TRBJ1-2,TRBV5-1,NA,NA,CASSLAVNYGYTF,TGCGCCAGCAGCTTGGCAGTAAACTATGGCTACACCTTC
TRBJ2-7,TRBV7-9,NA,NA,CASSLGGAGRNEQYF,TGTGCCAGCAGCTTAGGTGGGGCGGGCCGCAACGAGCAGTACTTC
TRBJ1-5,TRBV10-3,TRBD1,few,CAISESKAGGQPQHF,TGTGCCATCAGTGAGTCGAAGGCAGGGGGTCAGCCCCAGCATTTT
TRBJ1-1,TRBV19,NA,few,CASIAQHNTEAFF,TGTGCCAGTATTGCACAGCACAACACTGAAGCTTTCTTT
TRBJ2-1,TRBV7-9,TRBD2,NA,CASQPSGRNNEQFF,TGTGCCAGCCAACCTAGCGGAAGAAACAATGAGCAGTTCTTC
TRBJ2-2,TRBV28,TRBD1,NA,CASSPTGDARAGELFF,TGTGCCAGCAGTCCGACAGGGGACGCGCGGGCCGGGGAGCTGTTTTTT
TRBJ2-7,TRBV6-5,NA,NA,CASSSSGWAEEYF,TGTGCCAGCAGTTCCAGCGGGTGGGCGGAGGAGTACTTC
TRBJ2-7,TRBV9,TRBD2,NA,CASSAEVAGVYEQYF,TGTGCCAGCAGCGCCGAAGTTGCGGGAGTCTACGAGCAGTACTTC
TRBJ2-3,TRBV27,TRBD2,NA,CASRWTSGISTDTQYF,TGTGCCAGCCGATGGACTAGCGGGATTAGCACAGATACGCAGTATTTT
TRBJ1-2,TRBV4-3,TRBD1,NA,CASSPHRTRGHYGYTF,TGCGCCAGCAGCCCCCACCGGACCAGGGGGCACTATGGCTACACCTTC
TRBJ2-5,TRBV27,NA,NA,CASRGIQETQYF,TGTGCCAGCAGGGGAATCCAAGAGACCCAGTACTTC
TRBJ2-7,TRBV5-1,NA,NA,CASSLEGVSTEQYF,TGCGCCAGCAGCTTGGAAGGTGTTAGTACCGAGCAGTACTTC
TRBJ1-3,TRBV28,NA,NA,CASSLNRQPISGNTIYF,TGTGCCAGCAGTTTAAATCGACAGCCAATCTCTGGAAACACCATATATTTT
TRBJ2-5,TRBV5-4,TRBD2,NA,CASSGTSGRETQYF,TGTGCCAGCAGCGGGACTAGCGGCCGGGAGACCCAGTACTTC
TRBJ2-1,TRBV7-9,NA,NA,CASSPPGRRSYNEQFF,TGTGCCAGCAGCCCCCCTGGGCGTAGGTCCTACAATGAGCAGTTCTTC
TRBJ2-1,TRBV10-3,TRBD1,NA,CAISEWTGKAEQFF,TGTGCCATCAGCGAGTGGACAGGGAAGGCTGAGCAGTTCTTC